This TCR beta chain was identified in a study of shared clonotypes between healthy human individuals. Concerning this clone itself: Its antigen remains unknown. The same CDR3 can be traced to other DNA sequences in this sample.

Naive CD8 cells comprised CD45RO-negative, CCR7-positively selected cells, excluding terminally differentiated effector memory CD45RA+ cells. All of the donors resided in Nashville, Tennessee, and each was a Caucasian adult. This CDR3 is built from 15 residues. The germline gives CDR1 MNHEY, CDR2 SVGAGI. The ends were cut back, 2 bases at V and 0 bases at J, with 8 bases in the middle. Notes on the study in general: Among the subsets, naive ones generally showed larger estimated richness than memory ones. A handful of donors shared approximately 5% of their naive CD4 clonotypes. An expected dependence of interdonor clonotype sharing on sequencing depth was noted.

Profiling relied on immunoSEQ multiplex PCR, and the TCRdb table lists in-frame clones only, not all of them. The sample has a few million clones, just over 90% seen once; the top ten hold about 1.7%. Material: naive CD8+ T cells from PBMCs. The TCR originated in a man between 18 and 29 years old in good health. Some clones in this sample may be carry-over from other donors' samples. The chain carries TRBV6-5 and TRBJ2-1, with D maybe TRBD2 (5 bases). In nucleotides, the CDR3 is TGTGCCAGCAGTTACGGAGGTAGCTCCTACAATGAGCAGTTCTTC. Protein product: CASSYGGSSYNEQFF.